These T cell receptor beta chains were read from a single sample in a study of T cell responses to AZD1222 COVID-19 vaccine. Data came from immunoSEQ multiplex PCR; TCRdb stores just in-frame clones and leaves some out. This table has some 86,000 clones, around 73% appearing once. Sequencing used peripheral blood, obtained on day 0 of AZD1222 vaccination. Receptor source: an adult in good health. Each CDR3 is given with its conserved first and last residue. D genes are given only for firm matches. Rows give clone size only sometimes, using once, few, many, or a class for an expanded clone.

TRBJ1-1 | once | TRBV19 | TRBD1 | CASLRRGRNTEAFF | TGTGCCAGCCTTCGAAGGGGGCGGAACACTGAAGCTTTCTTT
TRBJ2-7 | NA | TRBV6-5 | NA | CASSRSDWDYEQYF | TGTGCCAGCAGCCGATCCGACTGGGACTACGAGCAGTACTTC
TRBJ1-1 | NA | TRBV3-1/TRBV3-2 | NA | CASSRKGTPEAFF | TGTGCCAGCAGCCGCAAAGGGACACCTGAAGCTTTCTTT
TRBJ2-1 | few | TRBV27 | TRBD2 | CASSLGGSYNEQFF | TGTGCCAGCAGTTTGGGCGGGAGCTACAATGAGCAGTTCTTC
TRBJ1-3 | NA | TRBV6-5 | NA | CASSYSGPPAGNTIYF | TGTGCCAGCAGTTACTCAGGACCTCCGGCTGGAAACACCATATATTTT
TRBJ1-1 | NA | TRBV7-9 | NA | CASSLAGESTEAFF | TGTGCCAGCAGCTTAGCTGGGGAAAGCACTGAAGCTTTCTTT
TRBJ1-1 | NA | TRBV12-3/TRBV12-4 | TRBD1 | CASSRQGNTEAFF | TGTGCCAGCAGCAGACAGGGCAACACTGAAGCTTTCTTT
TRBJ1-1 | once | TRBV10-3 | NA | CAISSSHARNTEAFF | TGTGCCATCAGTTCTTCTCATGCTAGGAACACTGAAGCTTTCTTT
TRBJ2-2 | few | TRBV29-1 | NA | CSVGNGNGELFF | TGCAGCGTTGGAAACGGGAACGGGGAGCTGTTTTTT
TRBJ2-7 | NA | TRBV18 | NA | CASSIGQQSYEQYF | TGTGCCAGCTCAATCGGACAGCAATCCTACGAGCAGTACTTC
TRBJ1-4 | NA | TRBV5-5 | NA | CASIPGGGSSEKLFF | TGTGCCAGCATCCCAGGTGGGGGGTCGAGTGAAAAACTGTTTTTT
TRBJ2-6 | NA | TRBV5-1 | NA | CASSRSTSGANVLTF | TGCGCCAGCAGTCGGAGTACCTCTGGGGCCAACGTCCTGACTTTC
TRBJ2-3 | NA | TRBV5-6 | NA | CASSPKGAGAEDTQYF | TGTGCCAGCAGCCCCAAGGGGGCGGGAGCCGAAGATACGCAGTATTTT
TRBJ2-5 | NA | TRBV24-1 | TRBD2 | CATSDPLAGGQETQYF | TGTGCCACCAGTGATCCACTAGCGGGAGGGCAGGAGACCCAGTACTTC
TRBJ2-1 | NA | TRBV3-1/TRBV3-2 | NA | CASSHTYNEQFF | TGTGCCAGCAGCCATACATACAATGAGCAGTTCTTC
TRBJ2-7 | NA | TRBV7-9 | NA | CASSPQYEQYF | TGTGCCAGCAGCCCACAGTACGAGCAGTACTTC
TRBJ1-2 | NA | TRBV7-2 | TRBD1 | CASSLVHGQGFSGYTF | TGTGCCAGCAGCTTAGTACACGGACAGGGTTTCTCTGGCTACACCTTC
TRBJ1-1 | NA | TRBV12-3/TRBV12-4 | NA | CASSLDANTEAFF | TGTGCCAGCAGTTTAGACGCGAACACTGAAGCTTTCTTT
TRBJ2-7 | NA | TRBV28 | NA | CASSLGWAVGEQYF | TGTGCCAGCAGTTTAGGATGGGCCGTTGGCGAGCAGTACTTC
TRBJ2-5 | NA | TRBV19 | NA | CASSWGRGGETQYF | TGTGCCAGTAGTTGGGGTCGGGGCGGAGAGACCCAGTACTTC
TRBJ1-2 | NA | TRBV6-1 | TRBD1 | CASSEAAGGFGYTF | TGTGCCAGCAGTGAAGCTGCAGGGGGCTTTGGCTACACCTTC
TRBJ2-1 | NA | TRBV6-4 | TRBD1 | CASSDWVSGGRNEQFF | TGTGCCAGCAGTGACTGGGTATCAGGGGGACGGAATGAGCAGTTCTTC
TRBJ2-1 | NA | TRBV19 | TRBD2 | CASSTPRTSGMNEQFF | TGTGCCAGTAGTACGCCCCGGACTAGCGGGATGAATGAGCAGTTCTTC
TRBJ2-7 | few | TRBV5-1 | TRBD2 | CASSLYSGDSYEQYF | TGCGCCAGCAGCTTGTATAGCGGGGACTCCTACGAGCAGTACTTC
TRBJ2-3 | NA | TRBV6-4 | NA | CASRKYSTSTDTQYF | TGTGCCAGCAGGAAGTACAGTACTAGCACAGATACGCAGTATTTT
TRBJ2-2 | once | TRBV6-1 | NA | CASSYNTGELFF | TGTGCCAGCAGTTATAACACCGGGGAGCTGTTTTTT
TRBJ2-3 | NA | TRBV6-5 | NA | CAAARTDSDTQYF | TGTGCCGCCGCTCGCACAGATTCAGATACGCAGTATTTT
TRBJ2-7 | NA | TRBV29-1 | NA | CSVAGGGDEQYF | TGCAGCGTTGCAGGAGGGGGGGACGAGCAGTACTTC
TRBJ1-1 | NA | TRBV5-1 | NA | CASSLAPGLDTEAFF | TGCGCCAGCAGCTTGGCTCCTGGGTTGGACACTGAAGCTTTCTTT
TRBJ2-1 | NA | TRBV7-7 | NA | CASSLGLAGAKQFF | TGTGCTAGCAGCTTAGGTTTGGCAGGGGCTAAGCAGTTCTTC
TRBJ2-7 | NA | TRBV5-6 | TRBD2 | CASSPSPGLAGDEQYF | TGTGCCAGCAGCCCTTCACCGGGACTAGCGGGAGACGAGCAGTACTTC
TRBJ2-6 | NA | TRBV11-3 | NA | CASSPGPYSGANVLTF | TGTGCCAGCAGCCCGGGTCCTTACTCTGGGGCCAACGTCCTGACTTTC
TRBJ1-3 | few | TRBV18 | NA | CASSPQDTLNTIYF | TGTGCCAGCTCACCACAGGACACATTAAACACCATATATTTT
TRBJ1-5 | NA | TRBV28 | NA | CASILRGDQPQHF | TGTGCCAGCATTCTCCGCGGGGATCAGCCCCAGCATTTT
TRBJ1-4 | NA | TRBV10-3 | NA | CAISESSDEKLFF | TGTGCCATCAGTGAGTCATCGGACGAAAAACTGTTTTTT
TRBJ1-3 | NA | TRBV28 | NA | CASSLPPDSGGNTIYF | TGTGCCAGCAGTTTACCTCCCGACAGCGGAGGAAACACCATATATTTT
TRBJ2-5 | NA | TRBV7-2 | NA | CASRTFGETQYF | TGTGCCAGCAGGACTTTTGGAGAGACCCAGTACTTC
TRBJ2-3 | NA | TRBV18 | NA | CASSPPRPGQGADTQYF | TGTGCCAGCTCACCACCGCGACCGGGGCAAGGGGCCGATACGCAGTATTTT
TRBJ1-2 | NA | TRBV7-2 | NA | CASSLGRGEGGYTF | TGTGCCAGCAGCTTAGGGAGGGGGGAAGGTGGCTACACCTTC
TRBJ2-7 | few | TRBV9 | TRBD1 | CASSKGQGAYEQYF | TGTGCCAGCAGCAAGGGACAGGGGGCCTACGAGCAGTACTTC
TRBJ2-7 | once | TRBV19 | NA | CASSRRLPYEQYF | TGTGCCAGTAGTCGACGACTTCCCTACGAGCAGTACTTC
TRBJ2-1 | NA | TRBV3-1/TRBV3-2 | TRBD2 | CASSQVLGAGSYNEQFF | TGTGCCAGCAGCCAAGTACTCGGAGCGGGGTCCTACAATGAGCAGTTCTTC
TRBJ2-5 | NA | TRBV6-5 | NA | CASSLPGGETQYF | TGTGCCAGCAGCTTACCAGGGGGGGAGACCCAGTACTTC
TRBJ2-3 | NA | TRBV5-1 | TRBD1 | CASSLQGMGTDTQYF | TGCGCCAGCAGCCTACAGGGGATGGGCACAGATACGCAGTATTTT
TRBJ1-2 | NA | TRBV5-4 | NA | CASSYTGNYGYTF | TGTGCCAGCAGCTATACAGGGAACTATGGCTACACCTTC
TRBJ1-4 | NA | TRBV5-1 | NA | CASSLAPANEKLFF | TGCGCCAGCAGCTTGGCGCCGGCTAATGAAAAACTGTTTTTT
TRBJ2-5 | NA | TRBV11-2 | TRBD2 | CASSSLLAGGETQYF | TGTGCCAGCAGCTCCCTCCTAGCGGGAGGCGAGACCCAGTACTTC
TRBJ2-1 | NA | TRBV5-1 | NA | CASSKDGPNEQFF | TGCGCCAGCAGCAAGGATGGTCCAAATGAGCAGTTCTTC
TRBJ1-2 | NA | TRBV10-2 | NA | CASSESMETQDYTF | TGCGCCAGCAGTGAGTCGATGGAAACTCAGGACTACACCTTC
TRBJ2-6 | NA | TRBV5-6 | NA | CASSPGGHGANVLTF | TGTGCCAGCAGCCCGGGGGGCCATGGGGCCAACGTCCTGACTTTC
TRBJ1-2 | NA | TRBV2 | NA | CASSEQGRVGYTF | TGTGCCAGCAGTGAACAGGGGCGGGTTGGCTACACCTTC
TRBJ1-1 | NA | TRBV12-5 | NA | CASGRDIPNTEAFF | TGTGCTAGTGGTCGGGACATTCCGAACACTGAAGCTTTCTTT
TRBJ2-7 | NA | TRBV11-2 | TRBD2 | CASSQLAGSSYEQYF | TGTGCCAGCAGCCAACTAGCGGGAAGCTCCTACGAGCAGTACTTC
TRBJ2-7 | NA | TRBV7-9 | TRBD2 | CASSLRGGEREFF | TGTGCCAGCAGCTTGAGGGGAGGGGAACGGGAATTTTTC
TRBJ1-2 | few | TRBV24-1 | NA | CATRMLGGYTF | TGTGCCACCAGGATGCTCGGAGGCTACACCTTC
TRBJ2-3 | NA | TRBV9 | NA | CASSVDQGGPDTQYF | TGTGCCAGCAGCGTAGATCAGGGCGGGCCAGATACGCAGTATTTT
TRBJ1-6 | once | TRBV13 | NA | CASSWMNNSPLHF | TGTGCCAGCAGCTGGATGAATAATTCACCCCTCCACTTT
TRBJ1-2 | NA | TRBV7-9 | TRBD1 | CASSLWTGGSYGYTF | TGTGCCAGCAGCTTATGGACAGGGGGAAGTTATGGCTACACCTTC
TRBJ2-2 | NA | TRBV7-9 | TRBD2 | CASSPPGGGTGELFF | TGTGCCAGCAGCCCCCCCGGGGGGGGCACCGGGGAGCTGTTTTTT
TRBJ2-7 | NA | TRBV5-4 | TRBD2 | CASKSAGSVDEQYF | TGTGCCAGCAAGTCAGCGGGAAGTGTAGACGAGCAGTACTTC